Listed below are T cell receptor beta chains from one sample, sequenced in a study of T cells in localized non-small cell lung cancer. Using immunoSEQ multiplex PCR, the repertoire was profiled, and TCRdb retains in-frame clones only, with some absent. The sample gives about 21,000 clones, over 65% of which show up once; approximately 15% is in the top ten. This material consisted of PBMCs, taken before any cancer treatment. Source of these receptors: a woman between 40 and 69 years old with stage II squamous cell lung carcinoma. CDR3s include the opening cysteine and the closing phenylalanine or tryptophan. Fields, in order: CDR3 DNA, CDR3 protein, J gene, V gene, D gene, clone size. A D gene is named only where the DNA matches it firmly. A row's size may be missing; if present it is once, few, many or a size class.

CDR3 DNA: TGTGCCATCAGTGAGCGGGGAATGAACACTGAAGCTTTCTTT
CDR3 protein: CAISERGMNTEAFF
J gene: TRBJ1-1
V gene: TRBV10-3
D gene: NA
clone size: few

CDR3 DNA: TGTGCCAGCAGCACAGGGTCCTTAGGCTACACCTTC
CDR3 protein: CASSTGSLGYTF
J gene: TRBJ1-2
V gene: TRBV28
D gene: NA
clone size: NA

CDR3 DNA: TGCGCCAGCAGCCAAGATATTCGTTACGAGCAGTACTTC
CDR3 protein: CASSQDIRYEQYF
J gene: TRBJ2-7
V gene: TRBV4-1
D gene: NA
clone size: NA

CDR3 DNA: TGTGCCAGCAGTTGGTACGGGAGTCCAGATACGCAGTATTTT
CDR3 protein: CASSWYGSPDTQYF
J gene: TRBJ2-3
V gene: TRBV27
D gene: NA
clone size: NA

CDR3 DNA: TGTGCCAGCAGCCCTACTGGAAAATACGAGCAGTACTTC
CDR3 protein: CASSPTGKYEQYF
J gene: TRBJ2-7
V gene: TRBV11-2
D gene: NA
clone size: NA

CDR3 DNA: TGTGCCACCAGTCCGTGGGGGGGCGCCCAGCATTTT
CDR3 protein: CATSPWGGAQHF
J gene: TRBJ1-5
V gene: TRBV15
D gene: NA
clone size: NA

CDR3 DNA: TGCGCCAGCAGCTTGACGGGAGTTGGAGAGACCCAGTACTTC
CDR3 protein: CASSLTGVGETQYF
J gene: TRBJ2-5
V gene: TRBV5-1
D gene: NA
clone size: NA

CDR3 DNA: TGTGCCAGCAGCCGGGACGGGACAGTCGGAGGCTACACCTTC
CDR3 protein: CASSRDGTVGGYTF
J gene: TRBJ1-2
V gene: TRBV5-8
D gene: TRBD1
clone size: few

CDR3 DNA: TGTGCCAGCAGCTCTAATTTCGGGGGTCCAGCCCGCGGCACTGAAGCTTTCTTT
CDR3 protein: CASSSNFGGPARGTEAFF
J gene: TRBJ1-1
V gene: TRBV11-2
D gene: NA
clone size: NA

CDR3 DNA: TGTGCCAGCAGCATGGACAGGGCTAATGAAAAACTGTTTTTT
CDR3 protein: CASSMDRANEKLFF
J gene: TRBJ1-4
V gene: TRBV7-2
D gene: TRBD1
clone size: NA

CDR3 DNA: TGTGCCAGTAGTATTGGAGGGGGAGATCAGCCCCAGCATTTT
CDR3 protein: CASSIGGGDQPQHF
J gene: TRBJ1-5
V gene: TRBV19
D gene: NA
clone size: NA

CDR3 DNA: TGTGCCTGTGACAGGGGGCGCGGCGAGACCCAGTACTTC
CDR3 protein: CACDRGRGETQYF
J gene: TRBJ2-5
V gene: TRBV30
D gene: TRBD1
clone size: NA

CDR3 DNA: TGCAGCGTTGAGGGGTTAGCGGGAATGTATTCTGAGACCCAGTACTTC
CDR3 protein: CSVEGLAGMYSETQYF
J gene: TRBJ2-5
V gene: TRBV29-1
D gene: TRBD2
clone size: NA

CDR3 DNA: TGCAGCGTTCAACGGGCGGGGGGTATCCTCAACGAGCAGTACTTC
CDR3 protein: CSVQRAGGILNEQYF
J gene: TRBJ2-7
V gene: TRBV29-1
D gene: TRBD2
clone size: medium-sized

CDR3 DNA: TGTGCCATCAGGGACAGCTCTGGAAACACCATATATTTT
CDR3 protein: CAIRDSSGNTIYF
J gene: TRBJ1-3
V gene: TRBV10-3
D gene: NA
clone size: few

CDR3 DNA: TGTGCCAGCAGCTCCACGGGGGTTTTGATTTCCTCTGGGGCCAACGTCCTGACTTTC
CDR3 protein: CASSSTGVLISSGANVLTF
J gene: TRBJ2-6
V gene: TRBV7-2
D gene: NA
clone size: NA

CDR3 DNA: TGTGCCAGCAGCCCCGGACTAGCTTTGACGCAGTATTTT
CDR3 protein: CASSPGLALTQYF
J gene: TRBJ2-3
V gene: TRBV11-1
D gene: TRBD2
clone size: NA

CDR3 DNA: TGCGCCAGCAGCTTCCTCGGGGAGGGCACTGAAGCTTTCTTT
CDR3 protein: CASSFLGEGTEAFF
J gene: TRBJ1-1
V gene: TRBV5-1
D gene: NA
clone size: NA

CDR3 DNA: TGTGCCAGCAGTTTATTCGGCCAGCGGGAATACAATGAGCAGTTCTTC
CDR3 protein: CASSLFGQREYNEQFF
J gene: TRBJ2-1
V gene: TRBV28
D gene: TRBD2
clone size: NA

CDR3 DNA: TGTGCCAGTAGCTCACAGGGTCGGAGGGGGAACACTGAAGCTTTCTTT
CDR3 protein: CASSSQGRRGNTEAFF
J gene: TRBJ1-1
V gene: TRBV19
D gene: NA
clone size: NA

CDR3 DNA: TGTGCCAGTACCCCGACAGGCACCGGGGAGCTGTTTTTT
CDR3 protein: CASTPTGTGELFF
J gene: TRBJ2-2
V gene: TRBV19
D gene: NA
clone size: NA

CDR3 DNA: TGTGCCAGCAGGGGACACATCCAAGAGACCCAGTACTTC
CDR3 protein: CASRGHIQETQYF
J gene: TRBJ2-5
V gene: TRBV6-5
D gene: NA
clone size: NA

CDR3 DNA: TGTGCCAGCAGCATGGGACTGACCCGGATAGATTACACAGATACGCAGTATTTT
CDR3 protein: CASSMGLTRIDYTDTQYF
J gene: TRBJ2-3
V gene: TRBV12-1
D gene: NA
clone size: NA

CDR3 DNA: TGTGCCAGCAGACTACACCAGGGAATCCCTGCAGATACGCAGTATTTT
CDR3 protein: CASRLHQGIPADTQYF
J gene: TRBJ2-3
V gene: TRBV27
D gene: NA
clone size: NA

CDR3 DNA: TGCGCCAGCAGTGAAAGGGGTAGGAAGCAGGTGGGTAATGAGCAGTTCTTC
CDR3 protein: CASSERGRKQVGNEQFF
J gene: TRBJ2-1
V gene: TRBV23-1
D gene: NA
clone size: few

CDR3 DNA: TGTGCCAGCAGCCAATCTTATGTGGGACAAATAAGGGATGGCTACACCTTC
CDR3 protein: CASSQSYVGQIRDGYTF
J gene: TRBJ1-2
V gene: TRBV27
D gene: NA
clone size: NA

CDR3 DNA: TGCAGCGTTGTATCCCACAGAGGCGGAGGTGGCTACACCTTC
CDR3 protein: CSVVSHRGGGGYTF
J gene: TRBJ1-2
V gene: TRBV29-1
D gene: NA
clone size: NA

CDR3 DNA: TGTGCCAGCAGCTTAGACGAAGCGCAGCCCCAGCATTTT
CDR3 protein: CASSLDEAQPQHF
J gene: TRBJ1-5
V gene: TRBV7-9
D gene: NA
clone size: few

CDR3 DNA: TGTGCCAGCAGAAGACAGCCTTACGAGCAGTACTTC
CDR3 protein: CASRRQPYEQYF
J gene: TRBJ2-7
V gene: TRBV2
D gene: NA
clone size: NA

CDR3 DNA: TGTGCCAGCAGCCAAGAAAGAGCATACACAGATACGCAGTATTTT
CDR3 protein: CASSQERAYTDTQYF
J gene: TRBJ2-3
V gene: TRBV4-2
D gene: NA
clone size: few

CDR3 DNA: TGTGCCAGCTCACCCGCGACGCGCGAGCAGTACTTC
CDR3 protein: CASSPATREQYF
J gene: TRBJ2-7
V gene: TRBV18
D gene: NA
clone size: NA

CDR3 DNA: TGTGCCACCAGCAAATATAACTCTGAAGCTTTCTTT
CDR3 protein: CATSKYNSEAFF
J gene: TRBJ1-1
V gene: TRBV15
D gene: NA
clone size: NA

CDR3 DNA: TGTGCCAGCAGCTTAGTATCCGGGACAGCCGGAAACACCATATATTTT
CDR3 protein: CASSLVSGTAGNTIYF
J gene: TRBJ1-3
V gene: TRBV7-2
D gene: TRBD1
clone size: NA

CDR3 DNA: TGTGCCACCAGGGGGTTGGACCGCGGAAAACTGTTTTTT
CDR3 protein: CATRGLDRGKLFF
J gene: TRBJ1-4
V gene: TRBV6-1
D gene: TRBD1
clone size: NA

CDR3 DNA: TGTGCCAGCTCACCAGCCCTTAGGCTATCTAGCACAGATACGCAGTATTTT
CDR3 protein: CASSPALRLSSTDTQYF
J gene: TRBJ2-3
V gene: TRBV18
D gene: NA
clone size: NA

CDR3 DNA: TGTGCCATCCTCGGGAGTACGGATGAGCAGTTCTTC
CDR3 protein: CAILGSTDEQFF
J gene: TRBJ2-1
V gene: TRBV19
D gene: NA
clone size: NA

CDR3 DNA: TGTGCCAGCAGCCAAGGGTCGGATCAGCCCCAGCATTTT
CDR3 protein: CASSQGSDQPQHF
J gene: TRBJ1-5
V gene: TRBV4-2
D gene: NA
clone size: NA

CDR3 DNA: TGCAGCGCCCAGGGGGCTAGCTATGGCTACACCTTC
CDR3 protein: CSAQGASYGYTF
J gene: TRBJ1-2
V gene: TRBV29-1
D gene: TRBD1
clone size: NA

CDR3 DNA: TGTGCCAGCAGTTCCCCCCCTAGTAGCGGGAGTCTCGGGGAGCTGTTTTTT
CDR3 protein: CASSSPPSSGSLGELFF
J gene: TRBJ2-2
V gene: TRBV28
D gene: TRBD2
clone size: NA

CDR3 DNA: TGTGCCAGCAGTGGGGGGGCGGGGTACATAGAGAACTACGAGCAGTACTTC
CDR3 protein: CASSGGAGYIENYEQYF
J gene: TRBJ2-7
V gene: TRBV6-1
D gene: NA
clone size: NA

CDR3 DNA: TGTGCCAGCAGAACAGGGTCAGAGATTCAGTACTTC
CDR3 protein: CASRTGSEIQYF
J gene: TRBJ2-4
V gene: TRBV6-5
D gene: NA
clone size: NA

CDR3 DNA: TGTGCCAGCAGCTTAGCGGGAGGAGACATTCAGTACTTC
CDR3 protein: CASSLAGGDIQYF
J gene: TRBJ2-4
V gene: TRBV7-9
D gene: NA
clone size: NA

CDR3 DNA: TGTGCCAGCTCACAGATCCCCCCCACAGGGGTCCTCGGCGAGCAGTACTTC
CDR3 protein: CASSQIPPTGVLGEQYF
J gene: TRBJ2-7
V gene: TRBV18
D gene: TRBD1
clone size: NA

CDR3 DNA: TGTGCCAGCAGTAGACTAGCGGGAGTTTACAATGAGCAGTTCTTC
CDR3 protein: CASSRLAGVYNEQFF
J gene: TRBJ2-1
V gene: TRBV2
D gene: TRBD2
clone size: NA

CDR3 DNA: TGTGCCAGCAGTGACCTAGGTAATGAGCAGTTCTTC
CDR3 protein: CASSDLGNEQFF
J gene: TRBJ2-1
V gene: TRBV6-1
D gene: NA
clone size: once

CDR3 DNA: TGTGCCAGCAGAAAAACAGGGGGCGATGAGCAGTTCTTC
CDR3 protein: CASRKTGGDEQFF
J gene: TRBJ2-1
V gene: TRBV6-5
D gene: TRBD1
clone size: NA

CDR3 DNA: TGTGCCAGCAGCTCTAGCGGCGAGGGAGTGGAGACCCAGTACTTC
CDR3 protein: CASSSSGEGVETQYF
J gene: TRBJ2-5
V gene: TRBV11-3
D gene: TRBD2
clone size: NA

CDR3 DNA: TGTGCCAGCAGCCCGACCCCTACTAGCGGGTGGACCTACAATGAGCAGTTCTTC
CDR3 protein: CASSPTPTSGWTYNEQFF
J gene: TRBJ2-1
V gene: TRBV9
D gene: TRBD2
clone size: NA

CDR3 DNA: TGCGCCAGCAGCGGACCGGGAGGGGCCAACGTCCTGACTTTC
CDR3 protein: CASSGPGGANVLTF
J gene: TRBJ2-6
V gene: TRBV5-1
D gene: NA
clone size: few

CDR3 DNA: TGCGCCAGCAGCCACAATAGACTAGCAAGCCAGAGGAAAAACATTCAGTACTTC
CDR3 protein: CASSHNRLASQRKNIQYF
J gene: TRBJ2-4
V gene: TRBV4-3
D gene: TRBD2
clone size: NA

CDR3 DNA: TGTGCCACGTCCCGGGGCGGGCTTACTGGAAACACCATATATTTT
CDR3 protein: CATSRGGLTGNTIYF
J gene: TRBJ1-3
V gene: TRBV15
D gene: NA
clone size: once

CDR3 DNA: TGCGCCAGCAGCTTGGAAGACAGGGGGCTGGATACGCAGTATTTT
CDR3 protein: CASSLEDRGLDTQYF
J gene: TRBJ2-3
V gene: TRBV5-1
D gene: TRBD1
clone size: NA

CDR3 DNA: TGTGCCAGCAGTCCCTCTGCTAGCGGGACGGAGACCCAGTACTTC
CDR3 protein: CASSPSASGTETQYF
J gene: TRBJ2-5
V gene: TRBV6-4
D gene: TRBD2
clone size: few

CDR3 DNA: TGTGCCACCAGCAGAGCAGCGGGGGGGAACTATGGCTACACCTTC
CDR3 protein: CATSRAAGGNYGYTF
J gene: TRBJ1-2
V gene: TRBV15
D gene: NA
clone size: NA

CDR3 DNA: TGTGCCAGCAGTTTAGGCCTCTTGGAGAACACTGAAGCTTTCTTT
CDR3 protein: CASSLGLLENTEAFF
J gene: TRBJ1-1
V gene: TRBV27
D gene: NA
clone size: NA

CDR3 DNA: TGCGCCAGCAGCCAAGATCTAGCGGGAGTGTCAGATACGCAGTATTTT
CDR3 protein: CASSQDLAGVSDTQYF
J gene: TRBJ2-3
V gene: TRBV4-3
D gene: TRBD2
clone size: NA

CDR3 DNA: TGCAGCGTTGAAGGGGACAGGGGGCTATCGAATGAGCAGTTCTTC
CDR3 protein: CSVEGDRGLSNEQFF
J gene: TRBJ2-1
V gene: TRBV29-1
D gene: TRBD1
clone size: NA

CDR3 DNA: TGCAGCGTTGAAGATCTTTTCCACGAGCAGTACTTC
CDR3 protein: CSVEDLFHEQYF
J gene: TRBJ2-7
V gene: TRBV29-1
D gene: NA
clone size: NA

CDR3 DNA: TGTGCCAGTACAAGGACTAGCGGGAGGCACTACGAGCAGTACTTC
CDR3 protein: CASTRTSGRHYEQYF
J gene: TRBJ2-7
V gene: TRBV19
D gene: TRBD2
clone size: NA